The source of this T cell receptor beta chain is a study of long-term antiretroviral therapy in people with HIV. Only one count was recorded for this clone. A v3.0 immunoSEQ assay was performed at survey level. Assay used: immunoSEQ multiplex PCR; TCRdb lists only in-frame clones, some missing. The sample has roughly 15,000 clones, about 94% seen once. Germline V lookup: CDR1 ENHRY, CDR2 SYGVKD. Deletions cut 11 bases from V and 3 bases from J, with 17 bases between. CDR3 size: 13 residues. This receptor was obtained from a woman between 45 and 60 years old with HIV. Specimen: unsorted PBMCs, collected around 6.5 years after starting antiretroviral therapy. The chain carries TRBV10-3 and TRBJ2-7; D may be TRBD1 (6 bases). The CDR3: CAAIQGPNYEQYF. As DNA, the CDR3 is TGTGCCGCGATACAGGGACCTAACTACGAGCAGTACTTC.